The present T cell receptor delta chain was sequenced within a study of delta chains in infants with herpesvirus infections (dated by TCRdb to 2021 to 2023). Concerning the study at large: The study prospectively followed a Ugandan infant birth cohort from birth to characterize gammadelta T cell responses to primary cytomegalovirus (CMV) infection. gammadelta TCRs were sequenced from PBMC obtained from about 19 CMV-infected infants (one congenitally infected) and roughly 8 CMV-uninfected infants for whom sufficient sample was available. Infant blood samples were grouped into approximate age categories of 1.5, 4, 8 and 12 months. Previously published Belgian fetal and cord blood gammadelta TCR data were included only for comparison and were not generated in this cohort. The paper as a whole reports these results and caveats: Detection of the public clonotype was limited to the first time point after infection, and the public clonotype was not found in uninfected infants or in infants infected after 120 days. In CMV-uninfected infants, the public clonotype might still be present but below the detection limit. The authors noted a small sample size and no race- or environment-matched controls, since nearly all Ugandans acquire CMV before adulthood.

Preparation of the library involved RT-PCR. To generate TCR cDNA, RNA from PBMC was reverse transcribed using SuperScript II together with primers specific for the gamma chain and the delta chain. cDNA was purified with AMPure XP beads, amplified, and indexed with Illumina adapters using the Nextera XT Index Kit. Sequencing of gammadelta TCR libraries was carried out on an Illumina MiSeq using a V2 300-cycle kit. Processing in the source paper ran as follows. Using MiXCR v2.1.12, CDR3 sequences were assembled, and reads were mapped onto D, J and V genes obtained from GenBank. VDJtools v1.2.1 was used to carry out repertoire analyses of the CDR3 clonotypes. TCRdb called clones afresh from the public reads with CATT; identical DNA rows were later merged. TCRdb, not the original authors, processed these V and J calls. The sample includes some 510 delta-chain clones, with roughly 48% observed a single time. The biggest ten clones account for more than 25% of the sample.

Compared with the rest of its sample, this clone is large (0.1 to 1%). Which antigen it targets is not known. The input lacks base qualities; no much larger clone sits a single base away. In the same sample, other DNA sequences code for this CDR3. Pregnant women getting prenatal care were recruited in Kampala, Uganda, and their infants were enrolled; maternal HIV status had to be documented. Weekly visits were made to families, and infant clinical information, oral swabs and peripheral blood were collected beginning at 6 weeks of age and every 4 months thereafter. Blood was drawn into heparin tubes, and PBMC were isolated via Ficoll-Paque density gradient centrifugation and then cryopreserved. The origin of this receptor is a human donor who was a Ugandan infant, either HIV-exposed or HIV-unexposed (not recorded which). The specimen was peripheral blood, collected at time point 3 of longitudinal follow-up.

The CDR3 corresponds to CALVPRETERTGRGLIF. The DNA sequence is TGTGCTCTCGTTCCCCGGGAAACCGAGCGTACTGGAAGAGGACTCATCTTT. The sequence links TRDV1 to TRDJ1; TRDD3 is a possible D gene, resting on 5 matching bases. The CDR3, cysteine through phenylalanine, is 17 amino acids long. Here the CDR3 DNA is all that survives: 51 bases in frame from base 1. V was cut back by 9 bases and J by 10 bases, leaving a gap of 33 bases between them. The germline V gene supplies CDR1 TSWWSYY and CDR2 QGS.